Listed below are T cell receptor beta chains from one sample, sequenced in a study of cytomegalovirus exposure and HLA in healthy donors. The repertoire was sequenced with immunoSEQ multiplex PCR; TCRdb's copy has only in-frame clones and lacks some. The sample records 55,000 to 70,000 clones, 55% to 65% being singletons. The sample taken for sequencing was PBMCs. The receptors were gathered from a woman aged 45-59 years in good health and CMV-seronegative. The CDR3 runs from the conserved cysteine through the conserved F or W. The D gene is left open where the match is weak. Expanded clones are given a class, and other clones once, few, many or no size at all.

d_gene	abundance	v_gene	j_gene	CDR3nt	CDR3aa
TRBD1	few	TRBV2	TRBJ2-7	TGTGCCAGAACTCATATGACAGGGGACGAGCAGTACTTC	CARTHMTGDEQYF
.	.	TRBV19	TRBJ2-5	TGTGCCAGTAGCCTACAGGGATTCGAGGGAGAGACCCAGTACTTC	CASSLQGFEGETQYF
TRBD1	.	TRBV30	TRBJ1-2	TGTGCCGCCCGACAGGGGAATAACTATGGCTACACCTTC	CAARQGNNYGYTF
.	.	TRBV14	TRBJ1-5	TGTGCCAGCAGCCAAGGAGGGATCAATCAGCCCCAGCATTTT	CASSQGGINQPQHF
TRBD2	few	TRBV4-3	TRBJ2-7	TGCGCCAGCAGCCAAGATTACGGGGGGACCTACGAGCAGTACTTC	CASSQDYGGTYEQYF
.	.	TRBV5-1	TRBJ1-1	TGCGCCAGCAGCCTGTCGACAGGGAACACTGAAGCTTTCTTT	CASSLSTGNTEAFF
TRBD2	few	TRBV7-6	TRBJ2-1	TGTGCCAGCAGCTTAGCTAGCGGGGGACACAATGAGCAGTTCTTC	CASSLASGGHNEQFF
.	.	TRBV14	TRBJ1-4	TGTGCCAGCAGCCAAGATTGGACACCCTCGGGTGGTGAAAAACTGTTTTTT	CASSQDWTPSGGEKLFF
TRBD1	few	TRBV19	TRBJ2-6	TGTGCCAGTAAACAACAGGGGGCCACAGGGGCCAACGTCCTGACTTTC	CASKQQGATGANVLTF
TRBD1	.	TRBV18	TRBJ2-7	TGTGCCAGCTCACCGCGGACAGGGGCATCCTACGAGCAGTACTTC	CASSPRTGASYEQYF
.	.	TRBV19	TRBJ1-2	TGTGCCAGTATCGAAGGGGGCTATGGCTACACCTTC	CASIEGGYGYTF
TRBD1	few	TRBV7-6	TRBJ2-5	TGTGCCAGCAGCGTGGACAGGGAGAGGGAGCAGTACTTC	CASSVDREREQYF
.	.	TRBV2	TRBJ1-5	TGTGCCAGCAGTGCAGGGTCTAACCAGCCCCAGCATTTT	CASSAGSNQPQHF
TRBD1	.	TRBV19	TRBJ2-7	TGTGCCAGTAGTATTATGGGACAGCGGGAGCAGTACTTC	CASSIMGQREQYF